This T cell receptor beta chain stems from a study of T cell responses to AZD1222 COVID-19 vaccine (dated by TCRdb to the early 2020s). At the level of the whole study: Because spike-specific TCR depth and breadth did not differ between the two schedules, AZD1222 recipients who got a second dose at roughly 4 weeks were pooled with those who got a second dose at roughly 12 weeks. Trial participants were enrolled by age into 18-55, 56-69 and 70-plus year subgroups, with around 140, 26 and 57 TCR-sequenced participants respectively. A total of more than 230 trial participants underwent TCR sequencing, of whom about 210 had received two doses of AZD1222 and 26 had received two doses of the MenACWY control vaccine. The full study reports these points: Vaccine-associated CD4 TCRs spanned the whole spike protein, with dominant responses in regions 160-218 and 743-854. Because no day 14 peak-response samples were available, repertoires were characterized only after the peak T cell response. The 56-69-year group was small, and its depth increase did not reach significance, likely because of low power. Participants were mostly white British, with more females than males. The authors suggested clonal diversity may have been underestimated. Conclusions about previously exposed vaccinees are limited, since just 5 or 6 AZD1222 recipients were seropositive for SARS-CoV-2 at baseline. Spike-specific TCR breadth and depth rose significantly after two AZD1222 doses compared with day 0 and with MenACWY recipients. Nearly half of unique spike-specific TCRs reportedly recognized epitopes outside regions mutated in the B.1.351 and B.1.1.7 variants.

From the cysteine up to the phenylalanine, the CDR3 has a length of 19 residues. The sequence is cut down to CDR3 DNA, 57 bases in frame from base 1. From the germline V gene, CDR1 is KGHDR and CDR2 is SFDVKD. V loses 4 bases of germline sequence and J loses 9 bases, and the interval between the two ends is 30 bases. Notes on this clone: The target of this receptor is not known. No quality values exist for individual bases; no much larger clone is one base distant.

The CDR3 regions of human TCRbeta chains were subjected to immunosequencing. In the original analysis: Repertoire TCRs were matched against a reference library of SARS-CoV-2-specific TCRs generated with the MIRA antigen-specificity platform. Breadth was defined as the fraction of unique TCRs that were SARS-CoV-2-associated, and depth was defined as the fraction of total T cells that were SARS-CoV-2-associated. Using the MIRA data, each spike-specific TCR was mapped to the spike region that the TCR reacts to and placed in a CD4 or CD8 class. Log10-transformed breadth and depth values were compared by one-way ANOVA with Sidak's multiple comparisons tests. The table comes from immuneACCESS by way of TCRdb, which keeps in-frame sequences with V and J called. Part of the clones is missing from these tables; in studies checked, under half for an unresolved V gene and the rest for unknown reasons. V, J and clone size were drawn from that table, and D and trimming were deduced from the DNA. Across this sample there are 150,000 or so clones, with 80% to 90% seen only once. Of the sample, around 4.9% is held by the ten largest clones.

The time point label corresponds to: baseline before first vaccination. Vaccinee samples were obtained from the UK trials COV001 and COV002, which included a single-blind randomized controlled phase 2/3 trial of AZD1222 (ChAdOx1 nCoV-19) in healthy adults. Trial participant PBMC samples were collected at day 0 and day 28 after the second dose for TCRbeta chain sequencing. The receptor was derived from an adult in good health. This receptor chain uses TRBV24-1 and TRBJ2-1; TRBD2 is a weak D gene call, 7 bases matching. The sample in question was peripheral blood, obtained on day 0 of AZD1222 vaccination. The DNA is as follows: TGTGCCACCAGTGACCCCTCGATTGGACGAAGCGGGATAGGGGGTGAGCAGTTCTTC. Its translation reads: CATSDPSIGRSGIGGEQFF.